The TCR beta chain under discussion was sequenced for a study of response to subunit inactivated influenza vaccine. TCRdb fed the RT-PCR reads into MiXCR, producing one record per CDR3 protein. The top ten hold about a tenth of the sample, which has about 780,000 distinct CDR3 sequences, about a fifth seen once. Worth noting for this clonotype: Its antigen is unidentified.

Looked up from germline, CDR1 is SGHAT and CDR2 is FQNNGV. This CDR3 contains 13 residues. J gave up 3 bases and V 5 bases, and 1 base lay outside the gene matches. General study findings and limits: Authors suggested that a seasonal influenza vaccination recruits few new T cells each time.

The TCR sequence derives from a man aged 50-60 years who received an inactivated influenza vaccine. The genes are TRBV11-2 and TRBJ1-3; TRBD1 matches at 7 bases. The material sequenced was PBMCs from blood, taken roughly 5 days after vaccination. The DNA for the CDR3 is TGTGCCAGCAGCCACAGGGGTGGAAACACCATATATTTT. This translates into CASSHRGGNTIYF.